This TCR beta chain derives from a study of blood T cell repertoires in COVID-19. Study-level information: From the United States, Italy and Spain came samples of acute and convalescent COVID-19. In each case, the material was cDNA or gDNA derived from T cells, B-cell-depleted T cells, or PBMCs.

Per the authors' pipeline: Cell counts per sample came from amplifying reference gene primers. The method was immunoSEQ multiplex PCR; TCRdb's version includes in-frame clones alone and lacks a portion of them. V, J and clone size are taken as reported in that table, and D and trimming were inferred from the DNA itself. This sample has about 170,000 clones, with 80% to 90% found just once. Material: peripheral blood. This sequence originates from a woman aged 70-85 years who had recovered from COVID-19.

The CDR3 spells CASQTGVDSNQPQHF. CDR3 bases: TGTGCCAGCCAGACAGGGGTGGATAGCAATCAGCCCCAGCATTTT. The V call is TRBV19, the J call TRBJ1-5; 8 bases are shared with TRBD1. The V and J ends lost 9 bases and 0 bases, in that order; junction bases with no gene match: 7. The length of the CDR3 is 15 residues. In germline, CDR1 is LNHDA, CDR2 SQIVND (reference sequence).